These 23 T cell receptor beta chains share one sample of origin, sequenced in a study of sequential checkpoint blockade in melanoma. The treatment: randomized to nivolumab then ipilimumab (arm A) or the reverse (arm B). The method was immunoSEQ multiplex PCR; TCRdb's version includes in-frame clones alone and lacks a portion of them. The data contain roughly 20,000 clones, roughly 28% of them singletons. This specimen was tumor tissue (inferred from file names), taken from a patient given nivolumab and ipilimumab in sequence. These receptors were taken from a human donor with melanoma.

This clone was picked up a small number of times. The chain combines TRBV19 with TRBJ2-2, with TRBD2 identical over 8 bases. V trimming: 7 bases; J trimming: 2 bases; junction bases outside the gene matches: 9. Germline CDR1 reads LNHDA; CDR2 reads SQIVND (reference sequence). CDR3 length equals 16 residues. The CDR3 DNA reads as TGTGCCAGTACCCGGGTTAGCGGGGTAAACACCGGGGAGCTGTTTTTT. It yields the protein CASTRVSGVNTGELFF.

The rearrangement links TRBV12-5 to TRBJ1-2, with unresolved D. CDR3 length: 12 residues. Germline CDR1 reads LGHNT; CDR2 reads FRNRAP. This chain's CDR3 is CASITEDYGYTF. The CDR3 coding sequence is TGTGCCAGCATAACGGAAGACTATGGCTACACCTTC.

This clone was picked up many times. The chain uses TRBV7-5 and TRBJ2-3; the table's D call, TRBD1, has no DNA check behind it. TRBV7-5 is annotated as a pseudogene. The CDR3 spans 14 residues. The CDR3 bases are TGTGCCAGCAGCTACGATACAGGGACGGATACGCAGTATTTT. This encodes CASSYDTGTDTQYF.

Here the CDR3 reads CASRPGPSNEKLFF. CDR3 coding DNA: TGTGCCAGCAGACCGGGTCCGAGTAATGAAAAACTGTTTTTT. This rearrangement joins TRBV28 to TRBJ1-4; D call uncertain. CDR1 and CDR2 from the germline V gene are MDHEN and SYDVKM. Trimming shortened V by 6 bases and J by 4 bases, and 12 bases separated the two germline ends. The length of the CDR3 is 14 residues.

This clone has a handful of counts. V and J are TRBV10-2 and TRBJ1-2; 9 bases match TRBD1. J was trimmed by 8 bases and V by 4 bases; bases with no gene match: 8. Germline CDR1 reads WSHSY; CDR2 reads SAAADI. The CDR3 loop spans 14 amino acids. The CDR3 sequence: CASSGDRAKGGYTF. CDR3 DNA sequence: TGCGCCAGCAGTGGGGACAGGGCTAAGGGGGGCTACACCTTC.

A few counts support this clone. The V and J genes are TRBV9 and TRBJ2-7, with 13 positions matching TRBD2. V lost 2 bases and J lost 4; bases outside the gene matches: 6. The germline V gene encodes CDR1 SGDLS and CDR2 YYNGEE. The CDR3 extends over 16 amino acids. DNA for the CDR3: TGTGCCAGCAGCGTGGGGGGACTAGCGGGAAGTTACGAGCAGTACTTC. This gives the protein CASSVGGLAGSYEQYF.

This clone was picked up a small number of times. The rearrangement joins TRBV28 to TRBJ1-1; D is unclear. Trimming stripped 5 bases from V and 1 base from J, with 8 bases between. The CDR3 is 13 residues long. CDR1 is MDHEN, CDR2 SYDVKM, per germline. CDR3 DNA: TGTGCCAGCAGTACTTTCAGGAACACTGAAGCTTTCTTT. Amino acids: CASSTFRNTEAFF. The full variable domain, completed using reference TRBV28 and TRBJ1-1, is DVKVTQSSRYLVKRTGEKVFLECVQDMDHENMFWYRQDPGLGLRLIYFSYDVKMKEKGDIPEGYSVSREKKERFSLILESASTNQTSMYLCASSTFRNTEAFFGQGTRLTVV.

The V call is TRBV19, the J call TRBJ1-2; 9 nucleotides align to TRBD1. Germline CDR1 is LNHDA and CDR2 is SQIVND (reference sequence). The CDR3 is 15 amino acids. The junction had 9 bases not matched to a gene; V was cut back by 6 bases and J by 4 bases. CDR3 sequence: CASRLNRGQAYGYTF. The DNA of the CDR3 is TGTGCCAGTAGGCTCAACAGGGGGCAAGCCTATGGCTACACCTTC.

This clone was counted only a few times. The chain couples TRBV25-1 to TRBJ2-3; 8 nucleotides align to TRBD2. The CDR3 runs to 17 residues. V trimming: 1 base; J trimming: 5 bases; junction bases outside the gene matches: 11. CDR1 and CDR2 from the germline V gene are MGHDK and SYGVNS. CDR3 nucleotide sequence: TGTGCCAGCAGTGAATTCGGGTGGGGGACTAGTGGAGATACGCAGTATTTT. This translates into CASSEFGWGTSGDTQYF.

The V and J genes are TRBV23-1 and TRBJ1-4; D unresolved. TRBV23-1 is reported as an ORF; its role is uncertain. V was shortened by 6 bases and J by 12 bases, with 17 bases between the two germline ends. The CDR3 sequence is 13 residues long. In DNA, the CDR3 is TGCGCCAGCAGCTTAGACAAGGAGCGACAACTGTTTTTT. Translating gives CASSLDKERQLFF.

This clone was picked up a small number of times. As DNA, the CDR3 is TGCAGCGTTGAGGAGATTTCTAGCACAGATACGCAGTATTTT. The encoded protein is CSVEEISSTDTQYF. V usage is TRBV29-1 and J usage is TRBJ2-3; D not certain. V was pared by 3 bases and J by 0 bases, with 10 bases between. Germline values: CDR1 SQVTM, CDR2 ANQGSEA. This CDR3 is 14 amino acids long.

This clone was observed a few times. V is TRBV11-3 and J is TRBJ2-1; weak D call: TRBD2 (6 bases). Germline lookup yields CDR1 SGHNT and CDR2 YENEEA. CDR3 size: 15 residues. Trimming left V 3 bases short and J 3 bases short, with 12 bases between. The CDR3 DNA follows: TGTGCCAGCAGCTTCCGGGACTTCTTCTACAATGAGCAGTTCTTC. Translated: CASSFRDFFYNEQFF.

This clone was picked up a small number of times. The rearrangement links TRBV6-8 to TRBJ2-1; D gene ambiguous. V dropped 0 bases and J dropped 5 bases, with 8 bases sitting between them. This CDR3 region has 14 residues. Germline-derived CDR1 and CDR2 are MNHGY and SAAAGT. The CDR3 DNA sequence: TGTGCCAGCAGTTACTCGTCTATCGACAATGAGCAGTTCTTC. Its protein product is CASSYSSIDNEQFF.

The sample holds a few counts of this clone. The chain has TRBV6-8 and TRBJ2-1, with D possibly being TRBD1 (6 bases). The germline gives CDR1 MNHGY, CDR2 SAAAGT. Trimming left V 10 bases short and J 1 base short, with 11 bases between. This CDR3 is 13 amino acids long. CDR3 region: CAIRTVSYNEQFF. CDR3 DNA sequence: TGTGCCATTCGGACAGTTTCCTACAATGAGCAGTTCTTC.

This clone was seen at least ten times. The rearrangement uses TRBV11-3 and TRBJ1-2; 9 nucleotides agree with TRBD1. Germline CDR1 SGHNT, CDR2 YENEEA. The ends lost 5 bases at V and 2 bases at J; junction bases unmatched: 9. The CDR3 consists of 16 residues. CDR3: CASSPGGTGLNYGYTF. The CDR3 DNA reads TGTGCCAGCAGCCCAGGGGGGACAGGGTTAAACTATGGCTACACCTTC.

A few counts support this clone. This chain joins TRBV7-1 and TRBJ2-1, with D perhaps matching TRBD2 (6 bases). TRBV7-1 has ORF status, its function being uncertain. Trimming shortened V by 5 bases and J by 15 bases, and 20 bases separated the two germline ends. This CDR3 comprises 13 residues. CDR3 in DNA: TGTGCCAGCAGCACCACCGTCGGGGGTCGTCTGTTCTTC. Residues: CASSTTVGGRLFF.

CDR3 sequence: CASREQGAKNIQYF. Written as DNA, the CDR3 is TGTGCCAGCAGAGAACAGGGCGCCAAAAACATTCAGTACTTC. This chain links TRBV28 with TRBJ2-4; tentative D call: TRBD1 (6 bases). CDR3 length: 14 amino acids. The germline V and J ends were trimmed by 6 bases and 1 base, with 10 bases remaining between them. Per germline, CDR1 MDHEN and CDR2 SYDVKM.

This clone was detected a few times. The chain links TRBV6-8 to TRBJ1-1; TRBD1 is a possible D gene (5 bases). With 6 bases removed from V and 4 bases from J, the gap between germline ends came to 12 bases. Germline lookup yields CDR1 MNHGY and CDR2 SAAAGT. CDR3 length: 13 amino acids. CDR3 sequence (DNA): TGTGCCAGCAGACCCGGGACGAGCACTGAAGCTTTCTTT. Residues: CASRPGTSTEAFF.

This clone was detected a few times. The chain employs TRBV7-6 and TRBJ2-7; tentatively, D is TRBD1 (8 bases). Per the germline V gene, CDR1 is SGHVS and CDR2 is FNYEAQ. This CDR3 region has 15 residues. Trimming took 3 bases from V and 4 from J, leaving 16 bases between them. The CDR3 coding sequence is TGTGCCAGCAGCTTGGGGGGGACAGGAATTTACGAGCAGTACTTC. Protein: CASSLGGTGIYEQYF.

This clone was recorded a few times. The chain recombines TRBV18 with TRBJ2-5; D may be TRBD1 (6 bases). From germline, CDR1 is KGHSH and CDR2 LQKENI. With 6 bases removed from V and 5 bases from J, the gap between germline ends came to 13 bases. This CDR3 is 13 amino acids long. This CDR3 is CASSHRDIETQYF. As DNA, the CDR3 is TGTGCCAGCTCTCACCGGGACATTGAGACCCAGTACTTC.

The V gene is TRBV6-8, the J gene TRBJ1-5; the D is unclear. Germline V lookup: CDR1 MNHGY, CDR2 SAAAGT. Trimming removed 0 bases from V and 0 bases from J, with 6 bases in between. The CDR3 is 15 residues long. The DNA for the CDR3 is TGTGCCAGCAGTTACTCAGGGAATAGCAATCAGCCCCAGCATTTT. It translates to CASSYSGNSNQPQHF.

This clone was seen only a few times. The chain uses TRBV11-3 and TRBJ2-5, with 7 nucleotides matching TRBD1. This CDR3 spans 15 amino acids. Germline trimming cut 5 bases from V and 4 bases from J; bases unmatched to any gene: 10. Per the germline V gene, CDR1 is SGHNT and CDR2 is YENEEA. CDR3 nucleotide sequence: TGTGCCAGCAGCCCGCGGGCAGGGGGTTCAGAGACCCAGTACTTC. It yields the protein CASSPRAGGSETQYF.

This clone was observed once. DNA for the CDR3: TGTGCCAGTAGTATAGAGGGACAGGGGTTCGGGGAGCTGTTTTTT. This encodes CASSIEGQGFGELFF. The rearrangement links TRBV19 to TRBJ2-2; 10 nucleotides agree with TRBD1. The CDR3 is 15 residues long. Germline loops: CDR1 LNHDA, CDR2 SQIVND (reference sequence). The junction had 2 bases not matched to a gene; V was cut back by 0 bases and J by 7 bases.